A single TCR beta chain is shown here with its context. Its antigen is undetermined. The data originate from a study of relationships among human T cell subsets. Memory T cells were selected with anti-CD45RO beads from the CD45RA-negative fraction. The T cell receptor alpha and beta CDR3 regions were amplified from mRNA by semiquantitative ARM-PCR. Tagged nested gene-specific primers were used first, then communal superprimers amplified exponentially. Exonuclease cleared nested primers, then first-round products were reamplified. A single record per CDR3 protein comes from TCRdb applying MiXCR to the multiplex PCR reads. The table records more than 7,000 distinct CDR3 sequences, around 52% of them present only once. Study conclusions and caveats: Many CDR3s were shared across Th1, Th2 and regulatory subsets. No significant subset differences appeared in V, D, J use, CDR3 length or N-additions. Bead sorting may have left some CD4+CD8+ double-positive cells.

Sequencing was done on a sample of memory T cells sorted from blood. This clonotype was obtained from a middle-aged man in good health.

The chain's CDR3 is CASSLQTLSGNTIYF. Here the CDR3 DNA reads TGTGCCAGCAGTTTACAGACTCTCTCTGGAAACACCATATATTTT. The chain combines TRBV12-3 or TRBV12-4 with TRBJ1-3; D not certain. V gave up 2 bases and J gave up 0 bases, with 8 bases separating them. The CDR3 contains 15 residues.